What follows are 30 T cell receptor beta chains derived from one specimen sequenced in a study of T cell responses to AZD1222 COVID-19 vaccine. Only in-frame clones appear in the TCRdb table, and some are missing; sequencing was by immunoSEQ multiplex PCR. This table holds tens of thousands of clones, 80% found once. Here the sequenced sample was peripheral blood, taken 28 days after the second AZD1222 dose. Receptors originate from an adult who received the AZD1222 COVID-19 vaccine.

Turning to this clone: A single base separates this from a much larger clone, so it may be a read error. The V gene is TRBV7-7, the J gene TRBJ1-1; 8 bases are shared with TRBD1. Trimming removed 3 bases from V and 3 bases from J; junction bases left unmatched: 0. The CDR3 runs to 13 residues. CDR1 SSHAT and CDR2 FNYEAQ come from the germline V gene (reference sequence). CDR3 DNA: TGTGCCAGCAGCTTGGACAGGGACACTGAAGCTTTCTTT. It encodes CASSLDRDTEAFF.

This clone has just one count. This rearrangement joins TRBV19 to TRBJ2-4; possibly TRBD1 for D (5 bases). CDR1 is LNHDA, CDR2 SQIVND, per germline (reference sequence). Trimming left V 6 bases short and J 12 bases short, with 24 bases between. This CDR3 is built from 15 residues. In DNA form, the CDR3 reads TGTGCCAGTAGGAAGGAGAGACAGTTATTCCATCCTCAGTACTTC. This translates into CASRKERQLFHPQYF.

The chain links TRBV27 to TRBJ2-2; D unresolved. This CDR3 contains 14 residues. Germline loops: CDR1 MNHEY, CDR2 SMNVEV (reference sequence). V gave up 3 bases and J gave up 4 bases, with 9 bases separating them. CDR3 amino acids: CASSFSSLTGELFF. For the CDR3, the DNA is TGTGCCAGCAGTTTTTCGAGCCTCACCGGGGAGCTGTTTTTT.

V is TRBV5-1 and J is TRBJ2-1; D is perhaps TRBD1 or TRBD2 (5 bases each). Per the germline V gene, CDR1 is SGHRS and CDR2 is YFSETQ. Trimming shortened V by 4 bases and J by 6 bases, and 17 bases separated the two germline ends. This CDR3 comprises 15 residues. CDR3 sequence: CASSPSEGRGNEQFF. DNA for the CDR3: TGCGCCAGCAGCCCCAGTGAGGGGCGAGGCAATGAGCAGTTCTTC. The complete variable domain, with remaining parts taken from reference TRBV5-1 and TRBJ2-1, reads KAGVTQTPRYLIKTRGQQVTLSCSPISGHRSVSWYQQTPGQGLQFLFEYFSETQRNKGNFPGRFSGRQFSNSRSEMNVSTLELGDSALYLCASSPSEGRGNEQFFGPGTRLTVL.

This chain uses TRBV6-4 with TRBJ2-3, with 12 bases aligning to TRBD2. Germline CDR1 and CDR2: MRHNA and SNTAGT. The CDR3 has 16 residues. Trimming removed 0 bases from V and 4 bases from J; junction bases left unmatched: 2. The CDR3 coding sequence is TGTGCCAGCAGTGACTCAACTAGCGGGGGGCCAGATACGCAGTATTTT. The encoded protein is CASSDSTSGGPDTQYF.

This chain connects TRBV12-3 or TRBV12-4 to TRBJ2-2, with unresolved D. The CDR3 totals 13 residues. V gave up 6 bases and J gave up 5 bases, with 10 bases separating them. This CDR3 reads CASRTGSTGELFF. CDR3 in DNA: TGTGCCAGCAGAACCGGTTCTACCGGGGAGCTGTTTTTT.

This clone was detected only once. This rearrangement joins TRBV7-2 to TRBJ2-7; 7 positions agree with TRBD2. V trimming: 6 bases; J trimming: 0 bases; junction bases outside the gene matches: 11. The germline V gene has CDR1 SGHTA and CDR2 FQGNSA. The CDR3 totals 16 residues. CDR3 amino acids: CASRSPLAEVSYEQYF. CDR3 in DNA: TGTGCCAGCAGATCTCCGCTAGCGGAGGTCTCCTACGAGCAGTACTTC.

The rearrangement links TRBV6-1 to TRBJ2-7; D perhaps matches TRBD1 (5 bases). Per germline, CDR1 MNHNS and CDR2 SASEGT. The V end was cut by 1 base, the J end by 2 bases, with 9 bases between. The CDR3 is made up of 14 amino acids. In nucleotides, the CDR3 is TGTGCCAGCAGTGAAGGGGGCCTTGCCTACGAGCAGTACGTC. Its protein is CASSEGGLAYEQYV.

The chain joins TRBV18 to TRBJ1-5; possibly TRBD1 for D (5 bases). Germline V gene lookup returns CDR1 KGHSH and CDR2 LQKENI. V gave up 2 bases and J gave up 9 bases, with 11 bases separating them. The CDR3 spans 13 residues. The CDR3 loop reads CASSPDFGGPQHF. For the CDR3, the DNA is TGTGCCAGCTCACCAGATTTCGGGGGGCCCCAGCATTTT.

The V call is TRBV7-2, the J call TRBJ2-3; no reliable D call. Germline V gene sequence: CDR1 SGHTA, CDR2 FQGNSA. Trimming pared 5 bases from V and 5 bases from J, leaving 5 bases between. This CDR3 is built from 11 residues. Here the CDR3 DNA reads TGTGCCAGCAGCACGGGAGATACGCAGTATTTT. This gives the protein CASSTGDTQYF.

The J gene is TRBJ2-7, the V gene TRBV14; no definite D call. The CDR3 covers 14 residues. Trimming took 4 bases from V and 2 from J, leaving 12 bases between them. Germline V lookup: CDR1 SGHDN, CDR2 FVKESK. The CDR3 DNA reads as TGTGCCAGCAGCCCGAACTCTTATCCCTACGAGCAGTACGTC. It is translated as CASSPNSYPYEQYV.

This clone was seen only a few times. The J gene is TRBJ2-1, the V gene TRBV3-1 (or the pseudogene TRBV3-2); tentative D call: TRBD2 (5 bases). V was shortened by 0 bases and J by 5 bases, with 11 bases between the two germline ends. This CDR3 region has 15 residues. The germline V gene encodes CDR1 LGHDT and CDR2 YNNKEL (reference sequence). The chain's CDR3 is CASSQEGRPHNEQFF. CDR3 in DNA: TGTGCCAGCAGCCAAGAAGGGAGACCCCACAATGAGCAGTTCTTC.

The chain combines TRBV30 with TRBJ2-5; D is perhaps TRBD1 (7 bases). Germline V gene data show CDR1 as GTSNPN and CDR2 as SVGIG (reference sequence). The CDR3 length is 13 residues. CDR3 nucleotides: TGTGCGCGGGGAGAGGGGGCGCGGGAGACCCAGTACTTC. Protein: CARGEGARETQYF.

The CDR3 spells CASSLAGLDSYTF. CDR3 bases: TGCGCCAGCAGCTTGGCAGGGCTGGACAGCTACACCTTC. J is TRBJ1-2 and V is TRBV5-1; possible D gene TRBD1, 5 bases. The CDR3 covers 13 residues. V was clipped by 0 bases and J by 9 bases, with 12 bases between them. Germline values: CDR1 SGHRS, CDR2 YFSETQ.

This sequence joins TRBV6-6 and TRBJ2-1; 9 bases are a match to TRBD2. The CDR3 spans 15 residues. After removal of 4 bases from V and 7 bases from J, the junction contained 8 bases not matched to a gene. Per germline, CDR1 MNHNY and CDR2 SVGAGI (reference sequence). CDR3 in amino acids: CASSSTAGGVNEQFF. CDR3 nucleotide sequence: TGTGCCAGCAGTTCCACTGCGGGGGGGGTTAATGAGCAGTTCTTC.

The genes are TRBV29-1 and TRBJ1-1; D ambiguous. CDR3 length: 11 residues. V shed 8 bases and J shed 1 base, with 8 bases lying between them. Germline V lookup: CDR1 SQVTM, CDR2 ANQGSEA. CDR3 in DNA: TGCAGCTCCCTAAGGAACACTGAAGCTTTCTTT. Its protein product is CSSLRNTEAFF. The variable domain in full, completed from reference TRBV29-1 and TRBJ1-1, reads SAVISQKPSRDICQRGTSLTIQCQVDSQVTMMFWYRQQPGQSLTLIATANQGSEATYESGFVIDKFPISRPNLTFSTLTVSNMSPEDSSIYLCSSLRNTEAFFGQGTRLTVV.

The J gene is TRBJ1-6, the V gene TRBV6-1, with a weak D call TRBD1 (5 bases). The CDR3 totals 16 residues. V dropped 0 bases and J dropped 2 bases, with 8 bases sitting between them. Germline CDR1 and CDR2: MNHNS and SASEGT. The CDR3 region is CASSEAAGAYNSPLHF. The DNA for the CDR3 is TGTGCCAGCAGTGAAGCGGCGGGGGCCTATAATTCACCCCTCCACTTT.

The rearrangement joins TRBV5-1 to TRBJ2-5; 7 bases fit TRBD1. This CDR3 is 16 amino acids long. The germline V gene has CDR1 SGHRS and CDR2 YFSETQ. The trim removed 2 bases at V and 0 bases at J, leaving 7 bases unmatched. The CDR3 DNA reads TGCGCCAGCAGCTTCCGCGGACAGGTCTACCAAGAGACCCAGTACTTC. Translation: CASSFRGQVYQETQYF.

The CDR3 DNA reads as TGTGCCAGCTCTACCGGGGGGGCCGGCTACACCTTC. This sequence encodes CASSTGGAGYTF. The gene calls are TRBV18 and TRBJ1-2, with a possible D match to TRBD1 (6 bases). In germline, CDR1 is KGHSH, CDR2 LQKENI. Trimming stripped 6 bases from V and 8 bases from J, with 13 bases between. The CDR3 covers 12 residues.

In nucleotides, the CDR3 is TGTGCCAGCAGCCAAGCTAGCGGGAGTGGGGATGAGCAGTTCTTC. Amino acid sequence: CASSQASGSGDEQFF. The chain joins TRBV3-1 (or the pseudogene TRBV3-2) to TRBJ2-1, with 10 bases identical to TRBD2. Unmatched junction bases numbered 5, after V lost 1 base and J lost 8 bases. The V gene's germline CDR1 is LGHDT and CDR2 YNNKEL (reference sequence). The CDR3 runs 15 residues.

The CDR3 spells CASQTEDYGYTF. The CDR3 nucleotides read TGTGCCAGCCAGACAGAAGACTATGGCTACACCTTC. V is TRBV28 and J is TRBJ1-2, with D possibly TRBD1 on 5 matching bases. This CDR3 region has 12 residues. Germline V gives CDR1 MDHEN, CDR2 SYDVKM. With 8 bases removed from V and 3 bases from J, the gap between germline ends came to 10 bases.

This sequence joins TRBV5-4 and TRBJ2-1; D might be TRBD1 (5 bases). Trimming pared 5 bases from V and 1 base from J, leaving 16 bases between. The CDR3 length is 16 residues. CDR1 is SGHNT and CDR2 is YYREEE in the germline V gene (reference sequence). CDR3 in DNA: TGTGCCAGCAGGCAGGACCAGGGAAAATCCTACAATGAGCAGTTCTTC. Encoded protein: CASRQDQGKSYNEQFF.

The chain couples TRBV24-1 to TRBJ2-6, with D uncertain. CDR1 is KGHDR and CDR2 is SFDVKD in the germline V gene. This CDR3 has 13 residues. V lost 9 bases, J lost 1 base, and 6 bases lay in between. CDR3 sequence (DNA): TGTGCCACCCTATCGTCTGGGGCCAACGTCCTGACTTTC. Amino acid sequence: CATLSSGANVLTF.

The chain links TRBV29-1 to TRBJ1-1, with unresolved D. V shed 4 bases and J shed 1 base, with 7 bases lying between them. Germline V gene sequence: CDR1 SQVTM, CDR2 ANQGSEA. The CDR3 runs 12 residues. In DNA form, the CDR3 reads TGCAGCGTTGTACAAGGGAACACTGAAGCTTTCTTT. Amino acids: CSVVQGNTEAFF.

The J gene is TRBJ1-1, the V gene TRBV5-4, with D possibly being TRBD1 (6 bases). The CDR3 extends over 15 amino acids. Germline V CDR1 and CDR2: SGHNT, YYREEE (reference sequence). The V gene lost 4 bases and the J gene lost 1 base, with 14 bases spanning the gap. The CDR3 DNA sequence: TGTGCCAGCAGCACCCAACAGGGCCAGAACACTGAAGCTTTCTTT. Protein: CASSTQQGQNTEAFF.

The chain uses TRBV6-2 or TRBV6-3 and TRBJ2-2; D gene ambiguous. Germline V gene lookup returns CDR1 MNHEY and CDR2 SVGEGT. The CDR3 contains 16 residues. V was cut by 3 bases and J by 5 bases, with 16 bases left in between. This chain's CDR3 is CASSYPRGLGTGELFF. The CDR3 coding sequence is TGTGCCAGCAGTTATCCTCGAGGATTAGGGACCGGGGAGCTGTTTTTT.

The chain is built from TRBV18 and TRBJ1-1, with D hard to call. CDR1 and CDR2 from the germline V gene are KGHSH and LQKENI. This CDR3 has 12 amino acids. Trimming took off 3 bases at V and 11 bases at J, with 13 bases between the two ends. The CDR3 DNA reads TGTGCCAGCTCACCTGACATGCCGGAGGCTTTCTTT. Amino acids: CASSPDMPEAFF.

The V and J genes are TRBV19 and TRBJ1-1, with 7 bases lining up with TRBD1. The junction had 6 bases not matched to a gene; V was cut back by 3 bases and J by 5 bases. CDR3 size: 14 residues. Germline CDR1 is LNHDA and CDR2 is SQIVND (reference sequence). CDR3: CASSMGVQGTEAFF. DNA for the CDR3: TGTGCCAGTAGTATGGGAGTACAGGGGACTGAAGCTTTCTTT.

This clone appeared once. The CDR3 sequence: CASGWGMETQYF. CDR3 bases: TGTGCCAGCGGGTGGGGGATGGAGACCCAGTACTTC. This chain links TRBV6-5 with TRBJ2-5; D is perhaps TRBD1 or TRBD2 (5 bases each). V lost 8 bases and J 5 bases, leaving 12 bases between the germline ends. The CDR3 runs 12 residues. Germline V CDR1 and CDR2: MNHEY, SVGAGI.

The chain joins TRBV7-9 to TRBJ2-7, with 11 bases fitting TRBD2. This CDR3 spans 15 amino acids. Per the germline V gene, CDR1 is SEHNR and CDR2 is FQNEAQ (reference sequence). V was clipped by 4 bases and J by 5 bases; unmatched bases: 7. In nucleotides, the CDR3 is TGTGCCAGCAGCTCCCCGCTAGCGGGAGGCCACGAGCAGTACTTC. Its translation: CASSSPLAGGHEQYF.